The source of this T cell receptor (beta chain) is a study of T cells in Graves' hyperthyroidism and ophthalmopathy. V dropped 11 bases and J dropped 4 bases, with 9 bases sitting between them. This CDR3 is 12 amino acids long. Per germline, CDR1 MDHEN and CDR2 SYDVKM. It was RNA transcripts that yielded the amplified TCR beta CDR3 regions. The TCR CDR3 first-round RT-PCR relied on the HTBI primer set. A single record per CDR3 protein comes from TCRdb applying MiXCR to the multiplex PCR reads. The sample lists hundreds of thousands of distinct CDR3 sequences; more than 13% were seen once. This clonotype was sampled from a woman in her thirties with Graves' hyperthyroidism. The source material was blood. The chain recombines TRBV28 with TRBJ1-6, with a weak D call TRBD1 (5 bases). The CDR3, as DNA: TGTGCCGCCGGGGGATATAATTCACCCCTCCACTTT. Translating gives CAAGGYNSPLHF.